The 14 T cell receptor beta chains in this list originate from one sample, sequenced in a study of post-analysis software for immune sequencing data. The TCR beta cDNA libraries contained unique molecular identifiers. TCRdb reprocessed the PCR reads via MiXCR and lists one record per CDR3 protein. The table includes about 160,000 distinct CDR3 sequences, 35% to 40% detected once. The sequencing used blood, collected after autologous hematopoietic stem cell transplantation. The receptors were gathered from a girl under 18 with multiple sclerosis.

The chain recombines TRBV7-3 with TRBJ2-1; 8 bases fit TRBD2. The CDR3 loop spans 15 amino acids. Germline V gene sequence: CDR1 SGHTA, CDR2 FQGTGA. Unmatched junction bases numbered 3, after V lost 0 bases and J lost 5 bases. CDR3 in amino acids: CASSLTGTRNNEQFF. CDR3 coding DNA: TGTGCCAGCAGCTTAACTGGGACTAGAAACAATGAGCAGTTCTTC.

This clonotype was detected many times. The gene calls are TRBV10-3 and TRBJ2-3, with a possible D match to TRBD2 (6 bases). Germline V CDR1 and CDR2: ENHRY, SYGVKD. The CDR3 length is 14 residues. The germline V and J ends were trimmed by 6 bases and 0 bases, with 10 bases remaining between them. The CDR3 reads CAIRGGISTDTQYF. DNA for the CDR3: TGTGCCATCAGGGGCGGGATTAGCACAGATACGCAGTATTTT.

The J gene is TRBJ1-2, the V gene TRBV5-6; D may be TRBD1 (6 bases). The CDR3 has 16 amino acids. Trimming took off 3 bases at V and 2 bases at J, with 17 bases between the two ends. CDR1 SGHDT and CDR2 YYEEEE come from the germline V gene. CDR3 residues: CASSSVTGMGNYGYTF. As DNA, the CDR3 is TGTGCCAGCAGCTCAGTAACAGGGATGGGCAACTATGGCTACACCTTC. The full variable domain, its missing parts supplied by reference TRBV5-6 and TRBJ1-2, is DAGVTQSPTHLIKTRGQQVTLRCSPKSGHDTVSWYQQALGQGPQFIFQYYEEEERQRGNFPDRFSGHQFPNYSSELNVNALLLGDSALYLCASSSVTGMGNYGYTFGSGTRLTVV.

Turning to this clonotype: One junction end does not reproduce the germline sequence, and a read error may be involved. This rearrangement joins TRBV6-1 to TRBJ2-2; maybe TRBD2 (6 bases). The CDR3 totals 14 residues. Per germline, CDR1 MNHNS and CDR2 SASEGT. The CDR3 region has the DNA TGTGCCAGCAGTGAAGCGGAGGGTCCCGGGGAGCGGTTTTTT. Its protein is CASSEAEGPGERFF.

This clonotype was observed a few times. The V call is TRBV27, the J call TRBJ1-1, with TRBD1 matching 8 bases. The J segment lost 0 bases and the V segment lost 6 bases, leaving 9 bases of the junction unmatched. The germline V gene encodes CDR1 MNHEY and CDR2 SMNVEV (reference sequence). The CDR3 loop spans 16 amino acids. The CDR3 region is CASRETGVRVNTEAFF. The DNA for the CDR3 is TGTGCCAGCAGGGAGACAGGGGTAAGGGTGAACACTGAAGCTTTCTTT.

Only a few counts were recorded for this clonotype. The rearrangement joins TRBV29-1 to TRBJ2-1; 10 bases map to TRBD2. V shed 7 bases, J shed 6 bases, and the junction held 9 bases outside the gene matches. This CDR3 spans 14 amino acids. Germline CDR1 SQVTM, CDR2 ANQGSEA. The CDR3 loop is CSGPSSGRINEQFF. For the CDR3, the DNA is TGCAGCGGCCCGTCTAGCGGGAGAATCAATGAGCAGTTCTTC.

This clonotype showed up just a few times. The chain has TRBV30 and TRBJ2-7, with D unclear. The DNA end is more similar to TRBJ2-4, so the J call may be wrong. The germline V gene encodes CDR1 GTSNPN and CDR2 SVGIG (reference sequence). This CDR3 spans 12 amino acids. The DNA of the CDR3 is TGTGCCTGGATCGCTAGTCGGGACATTCAGTACTTC. This gives the protein CAWIASRDIQYF.

This clonotype was seen once. Compared with germline, one end of the junction differs, possibly owing to a read error. The CDR3 sequence is CSTRVGQRNSPLHF. CDR3 DNA: TGCAGTACTAGAGTTGGTCAGAGAAATTCACCCCTCCACTTT. The genes are TRBV20-1 and TRBJ1-6; no definite D call. The CDR3 consists of 14 residues. Looked up from germline, CDR1 is DFQATT and CDR2 is SNEGSKA (reference sequence).

V usage is TRBV20-1 and J usage is TRBJ2-7; 7 bases line up with TRBD1. CDR3 size: 14 residues. J was trimmed by 2 bases and V by 6 bases; bases with no gene match: 10. CDR1 and CDR2 from the germline V gene are DFQATT and SNEGSKA (reference sequence). The CDR3 DNA is TGCAGTGCCCGGAAGGGGGCATTAACCTACGAGCAGTACTTC. It encodes CSARKGALTYEQYF.

This clonotype has at least ten counts. The J gene is TRBJ2-7, the V gene TRBV5-1; D call uncertain. Germline V lookup: CDR1 SGHRS, CDR2 YFSETQ. V was trimmed by 7 bases and J by 3 bases, leaving 20 bases between them. The CDR3 has 15 residues. The CDR3 DNA follows: TGCGCCAGCCCAGATACACTCCGGCAGGACTACGAGCAGTACTTC. Translating it yields CASPDTLRQDYEQYF.

The rearrangement uses TRBV27 and TRBJ2-7; 9 bases are a match to TRBD1. The CDR3 runs 18 residues. Germline V gene sequence: CDR1 MNHEY, CDR2 SMNVEV (reference sequence). V lost 6 bases, J lost 1 base, and 16 bases stayed unmatched. CDR3 bases: TGTGCCAGCAGGAACAACCAACATTCCGGGACAGGGTCCTACGAGCAGTACTTC. Translating gives CASRNNQHSGTGSYEQYF.

To note about this clonotype: An end of the junction differs from the germline gene, which may be a read error. This chain uses TRBV6-1 with TRBJ2-1; 8 nucleotides align to TRBD1. Germline V gene sequence: CDR1 MNHNS, CDR2 SASEGT. This CDR3 is built from 19 residues. CDR3 nucleotides: TGTGCCAGCAGCGAAGTTGGGACAGGCCTTTTTCCCCCCTACAATGAGCAGTTCTTC. Translation: CASSEVGTGLFPPYNEQFF.

V usage is TRBV20-1 and J usage is TRBJ2-7, with 9 positions matching TRBD1. V was pared by 3 bases and J by 4 bases, with 7 bases of the junction left unmatched. The CDR3 loop spans 14 amino acids. The germline CDR1 and CDR2 sequences are DFQATT and SNEGSKA (reference sequence). Here the CDR3 DNA reads TGCAGTGCTAGGGGGGGACAGGGTAGTTACGAGCAGTACTTC. This encodes CSARGGQGSYEQYF.

The chain is built from TRBV7-2 and TRBJ2-1; D may match TRBD1 or TRBD2 (5 bases each). This CDR3 comprises 18 residues. Per germline, CDR1 SGHTA and CDR2 FQGNSA. V was pared by 4 bases and J by 1 base, with 20 bases between. CDR3 bases: TGTGCCAGCAGCTCCCAACCTCCAGGGAGTAGGTCCTACAATGAGCAGTTCTTC. Its translation is CASSSQPPGSRSYNEQFF.